Shown below are 12 T cell receptor beta chains from a single sample sequenced in a study of cytomegalovirus exposure and HLA in healthy donors. The PCR employed 60 Vbeta primers together with 13 Jbeta primers. Repertoires were generated with immunoSEQ multiplex PCR, while TCRdb's copy carries only in-frame clones and drops some. The sample holds some 120,000 clones, 75% to 85% seen once. Sequencing was carried out using PBMCs. These receptors were taken from a woman between 45 and 65 years old in good health and CMV-seropositive.

This clone has just one count. The V gene is TRBV30, the J gene TRBJ2-1; 7 bases match TRBD2. J was trimmed by 9 bases and V by 5 bases; bases with no gene match: 4. CDR3 length: 11 amino acids. The V gene's germline CDR1 is GTSNPN and CDR2 SVGIG (reference sequence). DNA for the CDR3: TGTGCCTGGCGGGGGGAGGGTGAGCAGTTCTTC. Its protein product is CAWRGEGEQFF.

This chain joins TRBV6-6 and TRBJ2-2, with 12 bases aligning to TRBD1. Germline loops: CDR1 MNHNY, CDR2 SVGAGI (reference sequence). The CDR3 spans 16 residues. Trimming cost V 6 bases and J 5 bases; bases outside gene matches: 7. The CDR3 reads CASRPPGQGATGELFF. DNA for the CDR3: TGTGCCAGCAGACCACCGGGACAGGGGGCAACCGGGGAGCTGTTTTTT.

The V call is TRBV29-1, the J call TRBJ1-2, with D unresolved. Germline CDR1 SQVTM, CDR2 ANQGSEA. The ends were cut back, 0 bases at V and 8 bases at J, with 19 bases in the middle. The CDR3 covers 15 residues. The CDR3 DNA follows: TGCAGCGTTGAAGATCGGAGGGAACGGCTTACCGGCTACACCTTC. Translated: CSVEDRRERLTGYTF.

The rearrangement links TRBV10-2 to TRBJ2-5; TRBD2 aligns across 7 bases. V was clipped by 7 bases and J by 5 bases; unmatched bases: 10. The CDR3 length is 14 residues. From germline, CDR1 is WSHSY and CDR2 SAAADI. The CDR3 DNA sequence: TGCGCCAGCACTGGGGGAGGGGTCGGCGAGACCCAGTACTTC. It translates to CASTGGGVGETQYF.

This clone was found a few times. This chain connects TRBV15 to TRBJ2-3; 8 bases fit TRBD1. The CDR3 covers 16 residues. The junction had 7 bases not matched to a gene; V was cut back by 5 bases and J by 0 bases. Germline-derived CDR1 and CDR2 are LNHNV and YYDKDF (reference sequence). CDR3 in amino acids: CATSPLWTGSTDTQYF. The CDR3 coding sequence is TGTGCCACCAGCCCCCTCTGGACAGGGAGCACAGATACGCAGTATTTT.

This clone was seen a handful of times. This chain uses TRBV25-1 with TRBJ2-2; a weak D match, TRBD2 (5 bases). Germline CDR1 and CDR2: MGHDK and SYGVNS. This CDR3 comprises 14 residues. V lost 2 bases, J lost 2 bases, and 6 bases lay in between. The CDR3 reads CASSELANTGELFF. The CDR3, as DNA: TGTGCCAGCAGTGAACTAGCTAACACCGGGGAGCTGTTTTTT.

There are a few counts of this clone. The chain carries TRBV6-1 and TRBJ2-7, with D possibly TRBD1 on 5 matching bases. V dropped 8 bases and J dropped 2 bases, with 16 bases sitting between them. The CDR3 totals 14 residues. Germline V CDR1 and CDR2: MNHNS, SASEGT. The CDR3: CASQRIGATYEQYF. The CDR3 DNA sequence: TGTGCCAGCCAGAGGATAGGGGCGACCTACGAGCAGTACTTC.

The gene calls are TRBV27 and TRBJ1-3; 8 nucleotides match TRBD1. In germline, CDR1 is MNHEY, CDR2 SMNVEV (reference sequence). Losses at the gene ends were 6 bases for V and 0 bases for J; bases not matched to a gene: 4. The CDR3 is 15 residues long. CDR3 DNA: TGTGCCAGCAGCCTGACAGGGGTCTCTGGAAACACCATATATTTT. This translates into CASSLTGVSGNTIYF.

This chain connects TRBV18 to TRBJ1-3, with D perhaps matching TRBD1 (5 bases). CDR1 and CDR2 from the germline V gene are KGHSH and LQKENI. CDR3 length: 16 amino acids. V lost 4 bases and J lost 0, with 13 bases in between. Written as DNA, the CDR3 is TGTGCCAGCTCACATGACAGCGTCATCTCTGGAAACACCATATATTTT. This encodes CASSHDSVISGNTIYF.

J is TRBJ1-2 and V is TRBV29-1; no clear D gene. V was pared by 3 bases and J by 7 bases, with 9 bases between. The CDR3 has 11 residues. The germline V gene encodes CDR1 SQVTM and CDR2 ANQGSEA. CDR3 protein: CSVESVGGYTF. The CDR3 DNA reads as TGCAGCGTTGAGTCGGTTGGTGGCTACACCTTC.

The V gene is TRBV4-1, the J gene TRBJ2-1; maybe TRBD1 (5 bases). Trimming took off 1 base at V and 5 bases at J, with 12 bases between the two ends. The germline V gene has CDR1 MGHRA and CDR2 YSYEKL. The CDR3 covers 15 residues. The CDR3 reads CASSQVGGAHNEQFF. DNA for the CDR3: TGCGCCAGCAGCCAAGTAGGTGGGGCTCACAATGAGCAGTTCTTC.

Details on this clone: Germline and junction disagree at one end, which may indicate a read error. V gene TRBV7-9 combines with J gene TRBJ1-1; 7 positions match TRBD1. This CDR3 is built from 13 residues. Germline CDR1 reads SEHNR; CDR2 reads FQNEAQ (reference sequence). DNA for the CDR3: TGTTCCAGCAGCTCTCAGGGGGGCACTGAAGCTTTCTTT. This encodes CSSSSQGGTEAFF. The full variable domain, its missing parts supplied by reference TRBV7-9 and TRBJ1-1, is DTGVSQNPRHKITKRGQNVTFRCDPISEHNRLYWYRQTLGQGPEFLTYFQNEAQLEKSRLLSDRFSAERPKGSFSTLEIQRTEQGDSAMYLCSSSSQGGTEAFFGQGTRLTVV.